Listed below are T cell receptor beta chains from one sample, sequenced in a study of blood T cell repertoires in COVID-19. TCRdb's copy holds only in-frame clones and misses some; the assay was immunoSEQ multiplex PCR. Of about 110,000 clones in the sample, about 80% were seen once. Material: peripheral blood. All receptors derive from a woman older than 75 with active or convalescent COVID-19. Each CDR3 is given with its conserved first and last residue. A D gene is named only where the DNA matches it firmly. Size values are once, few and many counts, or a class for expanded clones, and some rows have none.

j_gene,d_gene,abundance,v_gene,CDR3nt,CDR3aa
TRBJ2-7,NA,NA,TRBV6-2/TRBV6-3,TGTGCCAGCAGTTACGCCAGCTACGAGCAGTACTTC,CASSYASYEQYF
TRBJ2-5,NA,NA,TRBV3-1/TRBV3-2,TGTGCCAGCAGCCAAGATACGCACGGACACGGAGAGACCCAGTACTTC,CASSQDTHGHGETQYF
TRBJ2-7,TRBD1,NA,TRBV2,TGTGCCAGCAGTGCAAGACAGGGGACCTACGAGCAGTACTTC,CASSARQGTYEQYF
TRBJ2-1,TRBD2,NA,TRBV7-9,TGTGCCAGCAGCTTAGGCCTAGCGGGAGGCTACGACAATGAGCAGTTCTTC,CASSLGLAGGYDNEQFF
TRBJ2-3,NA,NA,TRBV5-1,TGCGCCAGCAGCCCAGGGAGGCCGAGCACAGATACGCAGTATTTT,CASSPGRPSTDTQYF
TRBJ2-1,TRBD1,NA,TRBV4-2,TGTGCCAGCAGCCCACAATCCCCGGGACAGGCCATGACTGAGCAGTTCTTC,CASSPQSPGQAMTEQFF
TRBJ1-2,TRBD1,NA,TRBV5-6,TGTGCCAGCAGTCGCGGACAGGGGGAGTACTATGGCTACACCTTC,CASSRGQGEYYGYTF
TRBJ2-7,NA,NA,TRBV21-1,TGTGCCAGCAGCAGAGTTCCGCGGGGGCGGGTGGCATACGAGCAGTACTTC,CASSRVPRGRVAYEQYF
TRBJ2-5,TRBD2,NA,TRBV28,TGTGCCAGCAGTTTTTTAGCGGGAGGCCCGAAGACCCAGTACTTC,CASSFLAGGPKTQYF
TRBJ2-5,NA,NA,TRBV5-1,TGCGCCAGCAGTACAGGAGTACTCCAAGAGACCCAGTACTTC,CASSTGVLQETQYF
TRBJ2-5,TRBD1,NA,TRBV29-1,TGCAGTACCGGGACAGGGGTTGAGACCCAGTACTTC,CSTGTGVETQYF
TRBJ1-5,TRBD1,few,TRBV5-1,TGCGCCAGCAGCTTGATCCCGGGACAGGGGGATCAGCCCCAGCATTTT,CASSLIPGQGDQPQHF
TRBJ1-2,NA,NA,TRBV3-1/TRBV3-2,TGTGCCAGCAGCCAATGGGGGCGCAATTATGGCTACACCTTC,CASSQWGRNYGYTF
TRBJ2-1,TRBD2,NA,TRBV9,TGTGCCAGCAGCGTAGCTCCCCTACTAGCGGGGGGATACAATGAGCAGTTCTTC,CASSVAPLLAGGYNEQFF
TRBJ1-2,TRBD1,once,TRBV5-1,TGCGCCAGCAGCTTGGGGACAGGGCTTAACTATGGCTACACCTTC,CASSLGTGLNYGYTF
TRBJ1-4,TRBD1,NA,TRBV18,TGTGCCAGCTCACCCGGACAGGGGATTTACGAAAAACTGTTTTTT,CASSPGQGIYEKLFF
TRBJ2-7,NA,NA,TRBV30,TGTGCCCTCGGGGGGCCGTCGTACGACGAGCAGTACTTC,CALGGPSYDEQYF
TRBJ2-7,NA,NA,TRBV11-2,TGTGCCAGCAGCCCGAGATACGAGCAGTACTTC,CASSPRYEQYF
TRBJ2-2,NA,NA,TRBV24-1,TGTGCCACCAGTGATCCCAATACAGGTACCGGGGAGCTGTTTTTT,CATSDPNTGTGELFF
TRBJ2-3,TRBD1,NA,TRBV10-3,TGTGCCATCAGGGAGGGACAGGGGGTTTCAGATACGCAGTATTTT,CAIREGQGVSDTQYF
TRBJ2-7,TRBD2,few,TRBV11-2,TGTGCCAGCAGCATCCAACGGACTAGCGGGACCTACGAGCAGTACTTC,CASSIQRTSGTYEQYF
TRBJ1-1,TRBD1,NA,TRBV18,TGTGCCAGCTCACCCGACAGGGACACTGAAGCTTTCTTT,CASSPDRDTEAFF